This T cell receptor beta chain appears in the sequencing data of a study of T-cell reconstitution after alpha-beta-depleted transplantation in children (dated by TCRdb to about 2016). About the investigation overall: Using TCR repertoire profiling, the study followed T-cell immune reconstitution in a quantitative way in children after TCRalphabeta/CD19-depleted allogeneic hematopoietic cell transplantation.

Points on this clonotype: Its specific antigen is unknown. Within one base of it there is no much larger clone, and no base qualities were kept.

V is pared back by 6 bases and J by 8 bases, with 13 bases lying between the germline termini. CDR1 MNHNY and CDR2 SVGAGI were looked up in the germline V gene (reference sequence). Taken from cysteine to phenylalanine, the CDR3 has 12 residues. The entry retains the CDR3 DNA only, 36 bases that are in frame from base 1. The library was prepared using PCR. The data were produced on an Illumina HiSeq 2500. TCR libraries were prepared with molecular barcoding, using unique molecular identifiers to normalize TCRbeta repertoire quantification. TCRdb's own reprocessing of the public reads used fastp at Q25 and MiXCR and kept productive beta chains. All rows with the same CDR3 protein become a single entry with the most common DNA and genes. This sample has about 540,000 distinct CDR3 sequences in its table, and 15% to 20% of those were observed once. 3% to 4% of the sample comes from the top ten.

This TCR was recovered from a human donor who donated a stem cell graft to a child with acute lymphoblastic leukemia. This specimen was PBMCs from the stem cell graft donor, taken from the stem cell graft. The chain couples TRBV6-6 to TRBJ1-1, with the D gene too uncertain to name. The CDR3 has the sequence CASSPLLREAFF. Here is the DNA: TGTGCCAGCAGCCCCCTCCTCCGGGAAGCTTTCTTT.